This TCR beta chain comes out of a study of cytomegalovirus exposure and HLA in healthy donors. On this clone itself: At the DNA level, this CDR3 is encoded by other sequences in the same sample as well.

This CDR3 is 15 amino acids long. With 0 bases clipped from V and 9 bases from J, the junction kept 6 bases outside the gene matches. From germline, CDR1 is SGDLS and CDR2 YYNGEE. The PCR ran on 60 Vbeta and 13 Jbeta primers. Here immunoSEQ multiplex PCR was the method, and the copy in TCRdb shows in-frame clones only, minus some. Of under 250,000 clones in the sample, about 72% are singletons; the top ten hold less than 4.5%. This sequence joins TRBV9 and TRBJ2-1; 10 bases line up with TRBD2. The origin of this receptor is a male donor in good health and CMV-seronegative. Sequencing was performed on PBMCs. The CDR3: CASSVEGSGRLEQFF. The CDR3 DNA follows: TGTGCCAGCAGCGTAGAGGGTAGCGGGAGGCTTGAGCAGTTCTTC. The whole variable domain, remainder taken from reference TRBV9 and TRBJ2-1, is DSGVTQTPKHLITATGQRVTLRCSPRSGDLSVYWYQQSLDQGLQFLIQYYNGEERAKGNILERFSAQQFPDLHSELNLSSLELGDSALYFCASSVEGSGRLEQFFGPGTRLTVL.